These 7 T cell receptor beta chains were all obtained from the same sample, sequenced in a study of naive and memory T cell subsets. Treatment described: skin biopsy from PPD injection site in Mantoux-positive individual. A UMI-containing oligonucleotide was joined by 3' ligation to the TCR cDNA template. Amplification of ligated cDNA took four PCR rounds with SP2 and nested alpha and beta constant primers. TCRdb redid the calling of the UMI-ligation and nested PCR reads with MiXCR, one entry per CDR3 protein. The sample lists some 40,000 distinct CDR3 sequences, about 10% occurring once. Sequencing was performed on skin, taken from a tuberculin skin test site. The receptor source for this set is an adult in good health.

This chain connects TRBV28 to TRBJ2-1; 12 bases align to TRBD2. The CDR3 has 18 amino acids. Germline V CDR1 and CDR2: MDHEN, SYDVKM. V shed 5 bases and J 0 bases; nucleotides not matched to a gene: 8. The CDR3 DNA is TGTGCCAGCAGTGCGGGACTAGCGGGTCCGAGCTCCTACAATGAGCAGTTCTTC. It translates to CASSAGLAGPSSYNEQFF.

V usage is TRBV6-5 and J usage is TRBJ2-3, with 10 bases identical to TRBD2. V was pared by 3 bases and J by 8 bases, with 11 bases of the junction left unmatched. The germline V gene encodes CDR1 MNHEY and CDR2 SVGAGI. This CDR3 spans 16 amino acids. The CDR3 nucleotides read TGTGCCAGCAGTTATTCCCCCAGCGGGGGGGCCATTACGCAGTATTTT. Its protein product is CASSYSPSGGAITQYF.

This clonotype was recorded many times. The chain links TRBV7-3 to TRBJ1-6; D unresolved. Trimming pared 8 bases from V and 4 bases from J, leaving 9 bases between. The CDR3 totals 13 residues. Germline V gene lookup returns CDR1 SGHTA and CDR2 FQGTGA. As DNA, the CDR3 is TGTGCCAGCGGAATCGGATATAATTCACCCCTCCACTTT. Its translation: CASGIGYNSPLHF.

The chain uses TRBV29-1 and TRBJ1-5; maybe TRBD1 (5 bases). V dropped 0 bases and J dropped 7 bases, with 10 bases sitting between them. The CDR3 has 13 amino acids. Germline V lookup: CDR1 SQVTM, CDR2 ANQGSEA. The CDR3 coding sequence is TGCAGCGTTGAAGACAGGGAGGGCCAGCCCCAGCATTTT. Encoded protein: CSVEDREGQPQHF.

This clonotype has more than one count but fewer than ten. V is TRBV20-1 and J is TRBJ2-2; TRBD2 agrees at 12 bases. Germline V lookup: CDR1 DFQATT, CDR2 SNEGSKA (reference sequence). The CDR3 runs to 16 residues. J gave up 4 bases and V 1 base, and 4 bases lay outside the gene matches. CDR3 in amino acids: CSARGTSGTCTGELFF. CDR3 nucleotides: TGCAGTGCTAGAGGGACTAGCGGGACCTGCACCGGGGAGCTGTTTTTT.

This clonotype appeared many times. V and J are TRBV7-2 and TRBJ2-1, with 12 bases that match TRBD2. Germline assignment: CDR1 SGHTA and CDR2 FQGNSA. CDR3 length equals 18 residues. The junction had 16 bases not matched to a gene; V was cut back by 1 base and J by 12 bases. CDR3 coding DNA: TGTGCCAGCAGCTTAGACGCTTTACTAGCGGGGGGTACAATGAGGCAGTTCTTC. Amino acids: CASSLDALLAGGTMRQFF.

The V call is TRBV6-6, the J call TRBJ2-7; D unclear. CDR3 length equals 15 residues. The germline gives CDR1 MNHNY, CDR2 SVGAGI (reference sequence). The V end lost 5 bases, the J end lost 0 bases, and 14 bases lay between the germline ends. The CDR3 DNA follows: TGTGCCAGCAGTCCCGACGGTGATGACTCCTACGAGCAGTACTTC. Residues: CASSPDGDDSYEQYF.